The T cell receptor beta chain described here comes from a study of blood T cell repertoires in COVID-19. Study-wide context: Acute and convalescent COVID-19 samples came from the United States, Italy and Spain. PBMCs, B-cell-depleted T cells, or T cells provided the cDNA or gDNA that made up the material.

The CDR3 extends over 13 amino acids. Trimming pared 6 bases from V and 7 bases from J, leaving 12 bases between. The cohort comprised adults aged 18 to 89 years residing in 20 to 25 US areas. Self-reported history from a screening survey and questionnaire set each donor's cohort. Data came from immunoSEQ multiplex PCR; TCRdb stores just in-frame clones and leaves some out. The data show fewer than 500,000 clones, 80% to 90% seen once. The clonotype originates from a man aged 30-40 years who had recovered from COVID-19. The rearrangement uses TRBV12-3 or TRBV12-4 and TRBJ2-2; a weak D match, TRBD2 (5 bases). Sequences were obtained from PBMCs or T cells enriched from blood (not recorded which). The CDR3: CASRLAGVGELFF. The CDR3 nucleotides read TGTGCCAGCAGGCTAGCTGGAGTCGGGGAGCTGTTTTTT.